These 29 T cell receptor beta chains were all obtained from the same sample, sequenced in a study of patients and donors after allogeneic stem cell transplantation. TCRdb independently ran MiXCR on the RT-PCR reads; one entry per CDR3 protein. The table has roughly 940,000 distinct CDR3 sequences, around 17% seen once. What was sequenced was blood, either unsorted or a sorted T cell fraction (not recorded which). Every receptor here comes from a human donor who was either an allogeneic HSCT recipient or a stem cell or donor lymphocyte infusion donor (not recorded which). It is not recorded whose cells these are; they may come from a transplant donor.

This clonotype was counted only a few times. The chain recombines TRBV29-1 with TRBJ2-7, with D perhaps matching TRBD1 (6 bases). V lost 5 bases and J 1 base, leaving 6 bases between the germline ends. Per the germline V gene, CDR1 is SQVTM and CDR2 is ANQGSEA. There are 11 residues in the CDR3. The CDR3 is CSVQGSYEQYF. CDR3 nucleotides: TGCAGCGTTCAGGGGTCCTACGAGCAGTACTTC.

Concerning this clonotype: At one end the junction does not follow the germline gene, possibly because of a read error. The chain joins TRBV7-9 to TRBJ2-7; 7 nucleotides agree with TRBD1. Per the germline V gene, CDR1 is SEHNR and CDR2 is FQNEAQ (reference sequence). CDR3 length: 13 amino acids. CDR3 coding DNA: TGTGCCACCGACGACGGGACAGTCGAGGGGAAGTCTTGG. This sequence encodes CATDDGTVEGKSW. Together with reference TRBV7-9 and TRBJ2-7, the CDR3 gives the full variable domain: DTGVSQNPRHKITKRGQNVTFRCDPISEHNRLYWYRQTLGQGPEFLTYFQNEAQLEKSRLLSDRFSAERPKGSFSTLEIQRTEQGDSAMYLCATDDGTVEGKSWGPGTRLTVT.

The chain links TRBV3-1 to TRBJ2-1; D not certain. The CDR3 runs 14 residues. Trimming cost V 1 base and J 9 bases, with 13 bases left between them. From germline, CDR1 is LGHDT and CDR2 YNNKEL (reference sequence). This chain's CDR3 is CASSQGIFLGEQFF. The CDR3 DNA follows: TGTGCCAGCAGCCAAGGAATCTTCCTAGGTGAGCAGTTCTTC.

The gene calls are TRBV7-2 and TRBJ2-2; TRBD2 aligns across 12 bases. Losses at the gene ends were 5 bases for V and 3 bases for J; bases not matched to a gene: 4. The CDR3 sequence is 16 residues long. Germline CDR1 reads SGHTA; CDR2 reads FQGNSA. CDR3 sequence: CASSRRLAGDTGELFF. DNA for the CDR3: TGTGCCAGCAGCCGGAGACTAGCGGGAGACACCGGGGAGCTGTTTTTT.

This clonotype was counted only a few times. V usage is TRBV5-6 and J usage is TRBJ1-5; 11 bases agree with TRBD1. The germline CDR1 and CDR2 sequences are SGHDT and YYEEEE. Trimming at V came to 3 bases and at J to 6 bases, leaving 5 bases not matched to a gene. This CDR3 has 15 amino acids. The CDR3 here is CASSSDRGLRQPQHF. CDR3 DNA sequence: TGTGCCAGCAGCTCGGACAGGGGGCTACGTCAGCCCCAGCATTTT.

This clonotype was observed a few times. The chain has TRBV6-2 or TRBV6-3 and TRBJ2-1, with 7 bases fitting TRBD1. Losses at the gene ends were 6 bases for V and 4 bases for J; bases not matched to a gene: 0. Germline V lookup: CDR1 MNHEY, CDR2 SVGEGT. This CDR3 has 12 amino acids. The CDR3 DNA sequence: TGTGCCAGCAGACAGGGGTACAATGAGCAGTTCTTC. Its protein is CASRQGYNEQFF.

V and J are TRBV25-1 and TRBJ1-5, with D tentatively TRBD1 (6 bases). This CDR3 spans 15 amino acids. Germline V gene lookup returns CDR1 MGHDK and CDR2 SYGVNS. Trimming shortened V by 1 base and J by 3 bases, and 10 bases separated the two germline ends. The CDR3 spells CASSEWAGDNQPQHF. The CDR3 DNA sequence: TGTGCCAGCAGTGAATGGGCAGGGGACAATCAGCCCCAGCATTTT.

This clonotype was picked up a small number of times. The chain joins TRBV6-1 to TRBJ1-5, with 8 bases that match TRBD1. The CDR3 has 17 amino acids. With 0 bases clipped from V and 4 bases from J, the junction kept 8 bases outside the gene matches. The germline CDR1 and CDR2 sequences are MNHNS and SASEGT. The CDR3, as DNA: TGTGCCAGCAGTGAAGCGCTCAGGGGGCATAGTAATCAGCCCCAGCATTTT. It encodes CASSEALRGHSNQPQHF.

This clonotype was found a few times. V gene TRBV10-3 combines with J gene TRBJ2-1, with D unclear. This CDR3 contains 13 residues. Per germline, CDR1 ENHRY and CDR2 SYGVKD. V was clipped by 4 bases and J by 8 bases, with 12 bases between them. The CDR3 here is CAISGEGLDEQFF. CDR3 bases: TGTGCCATCAGTGGGGAAGGGTTAGATGAGCAGTTCTTC.

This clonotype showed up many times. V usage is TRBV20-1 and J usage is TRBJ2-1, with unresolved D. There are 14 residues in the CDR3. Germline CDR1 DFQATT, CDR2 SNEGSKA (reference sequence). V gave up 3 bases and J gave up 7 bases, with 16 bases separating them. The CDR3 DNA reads TGCAGTGCTAGCTGGCAGTCCACGATTAATGAGCAGTTCTTC. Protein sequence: CSASWQSTINEQFF.

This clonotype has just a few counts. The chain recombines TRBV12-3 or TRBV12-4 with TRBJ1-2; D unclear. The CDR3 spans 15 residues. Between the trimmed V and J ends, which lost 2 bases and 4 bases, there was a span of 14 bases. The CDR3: CASSLRQPSPYGYTF. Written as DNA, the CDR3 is TGTGCCAGCAGTTTACGGCAGCCTTCACCCTATGGCTACACCTTC.

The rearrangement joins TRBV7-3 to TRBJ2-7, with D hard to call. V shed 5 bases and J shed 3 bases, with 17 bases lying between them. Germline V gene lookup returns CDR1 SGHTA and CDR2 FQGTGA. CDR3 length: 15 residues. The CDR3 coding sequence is TGTGCCAGCAGCCCGGTCCCAGTCCCCAACTACGAGCAGTACTTC. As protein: CASSPVPVPNYEQYF.

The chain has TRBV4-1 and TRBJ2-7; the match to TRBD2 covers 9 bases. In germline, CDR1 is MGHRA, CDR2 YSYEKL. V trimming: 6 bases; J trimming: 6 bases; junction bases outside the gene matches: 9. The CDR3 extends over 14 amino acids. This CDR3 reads CASRSPGGRGEQYF. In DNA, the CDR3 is TGCGCCAGCAGGTCGCCCGGCGGGAGGGGCGAGCAGTACTTC.

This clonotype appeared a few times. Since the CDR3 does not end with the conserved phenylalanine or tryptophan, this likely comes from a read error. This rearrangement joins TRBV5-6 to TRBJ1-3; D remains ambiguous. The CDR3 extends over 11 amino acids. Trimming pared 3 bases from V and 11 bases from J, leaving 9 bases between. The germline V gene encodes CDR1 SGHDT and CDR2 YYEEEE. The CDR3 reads CASSSRESIYY. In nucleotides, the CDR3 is TGTGCCAGCAGCTCCCGGGAATCCATATATTAT.

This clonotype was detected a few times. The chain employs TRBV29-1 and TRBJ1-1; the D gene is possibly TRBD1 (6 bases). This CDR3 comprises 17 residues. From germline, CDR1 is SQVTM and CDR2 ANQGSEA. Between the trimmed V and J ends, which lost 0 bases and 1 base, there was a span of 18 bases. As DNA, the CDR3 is TGCAGCGTTGAAGACGGGACACTTTTCGATCAGAACACTGAAGCTTTCTTT. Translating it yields CSVEDGTLFDQNTEAFF.

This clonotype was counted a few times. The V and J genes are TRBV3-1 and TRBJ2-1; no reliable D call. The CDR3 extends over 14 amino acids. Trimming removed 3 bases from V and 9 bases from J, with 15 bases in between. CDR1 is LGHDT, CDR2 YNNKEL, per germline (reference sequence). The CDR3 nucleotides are TGTGCCAGCAGCCAGCGAGGCCGCGCTGGTGAGCAGTTCTTC. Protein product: CASSQRGRAGEQFF.

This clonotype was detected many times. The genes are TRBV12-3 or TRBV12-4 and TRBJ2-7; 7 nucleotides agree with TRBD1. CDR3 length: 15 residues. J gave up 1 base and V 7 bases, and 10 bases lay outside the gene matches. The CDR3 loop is CASTRGTALSYEQYF. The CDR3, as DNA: TGTGCCAGCACCCGAGGGACAGCGTTATCCTACGAGCAGTACTTC.

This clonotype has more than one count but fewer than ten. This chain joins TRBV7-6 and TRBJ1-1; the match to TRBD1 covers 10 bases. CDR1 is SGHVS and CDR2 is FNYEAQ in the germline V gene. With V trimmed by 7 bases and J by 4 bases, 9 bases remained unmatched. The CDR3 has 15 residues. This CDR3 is CASTLRTGGITEAFF. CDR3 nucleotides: TGTGCCAGCACCCTCAGGACAGGGGGTATCACTGAAGCTTTCTTT.

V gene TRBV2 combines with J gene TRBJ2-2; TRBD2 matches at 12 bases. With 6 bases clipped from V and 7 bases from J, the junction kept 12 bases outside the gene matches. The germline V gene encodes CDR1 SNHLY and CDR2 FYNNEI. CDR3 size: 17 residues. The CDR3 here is CASRTGLAGNQGGELFF. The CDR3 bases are TGTGCCAGCAGAACCGGACTAGCGGGGAACCAGGGCGGGGAGCTGTTTTTT.

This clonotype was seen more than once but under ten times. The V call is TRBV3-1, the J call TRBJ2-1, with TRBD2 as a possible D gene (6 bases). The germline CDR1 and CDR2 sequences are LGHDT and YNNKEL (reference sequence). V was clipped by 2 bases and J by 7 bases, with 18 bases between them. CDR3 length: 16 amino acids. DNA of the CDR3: TGTGCCAGCAGCCAATCTCTGTCTAGCGTAGGAAATGAGCAGTTCTTC. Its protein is CASSQSLSSVGNEQFF.

The CDR3, as DNA: TGTGCCAGCCAGAACCCCAATAGCAATCAGCCCCAGCATTTT. This sequence encodes CASQNPNSNQPQHF. The chain links TRBV6-1 to TRBJ1-5; D is unclear. This CDR3 has 14 amino acids. The V end was cut by 8 bases, the J end by 0 bases, with 11 bases between. Germline V gene sequence: CDR1 MNHNS, CDR2 SASEGT.

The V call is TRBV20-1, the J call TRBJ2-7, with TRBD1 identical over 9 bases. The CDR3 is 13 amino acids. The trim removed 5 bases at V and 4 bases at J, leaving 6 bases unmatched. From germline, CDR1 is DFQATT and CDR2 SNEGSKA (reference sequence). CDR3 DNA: TGCAGTGCTTCCTTGACAGGGGGATACGAGCAGTACTTC. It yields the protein CSASLTGGYEQYF.

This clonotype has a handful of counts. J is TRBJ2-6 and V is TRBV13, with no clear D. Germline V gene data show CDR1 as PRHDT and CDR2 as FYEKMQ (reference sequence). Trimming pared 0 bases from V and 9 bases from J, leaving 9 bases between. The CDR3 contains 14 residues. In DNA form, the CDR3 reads TGTGCCAGCAGCTTAGGGGGCCAACTCAACGTCCTGACTTTC. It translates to CASSLGGQLNVLTF.

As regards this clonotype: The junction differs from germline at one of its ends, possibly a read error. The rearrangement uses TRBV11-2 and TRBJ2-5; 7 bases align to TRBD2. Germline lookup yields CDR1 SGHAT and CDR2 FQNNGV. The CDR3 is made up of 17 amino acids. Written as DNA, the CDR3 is TGTGCCAGCAGCCCGGTGGGGGGGAGGGCCCACCAGGAGACCCAGTACTTC. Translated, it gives CASSPVGGRAHQETQYF.

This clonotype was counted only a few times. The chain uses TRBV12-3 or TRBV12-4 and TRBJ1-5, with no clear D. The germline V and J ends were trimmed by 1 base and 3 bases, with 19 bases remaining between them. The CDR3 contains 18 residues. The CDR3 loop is CASSLGGRLPPSNQPQHF. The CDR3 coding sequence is TGTGCCAGCAGTTTAGGTGGACGGCTCCCACCCTCCAATCAGCCCCAGCATTTT.

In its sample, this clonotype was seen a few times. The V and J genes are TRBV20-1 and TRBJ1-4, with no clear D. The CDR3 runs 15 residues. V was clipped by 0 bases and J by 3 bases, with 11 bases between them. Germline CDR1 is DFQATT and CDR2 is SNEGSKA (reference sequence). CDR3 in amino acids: CSARDVGFSNEKLFF. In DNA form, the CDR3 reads TGCAGTGCTAGAGATGTGGGGTTCTCTAATGAAAAACTGTTTTTT.

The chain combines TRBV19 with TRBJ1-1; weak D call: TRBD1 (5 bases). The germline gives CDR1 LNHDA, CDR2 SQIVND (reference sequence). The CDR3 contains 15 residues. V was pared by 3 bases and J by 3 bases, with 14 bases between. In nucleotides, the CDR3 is TGTGCCAGTAGTATCGGGGGTGTGGGGCACACTGAAGCTTTCTTT. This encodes CASSIGGVGHTEAFF.

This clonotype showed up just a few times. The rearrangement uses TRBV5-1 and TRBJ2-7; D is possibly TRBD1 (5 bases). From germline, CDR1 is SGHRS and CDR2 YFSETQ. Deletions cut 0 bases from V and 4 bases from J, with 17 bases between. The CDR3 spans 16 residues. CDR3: CASSLEFGQGGYEQYF. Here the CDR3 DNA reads TGCGCCAGCAGCTTGGAGTTCGGGCAGGGCGGATACGAGCAGTACTTC.

This CDR3 reads CAISQNSGTGGTDTQYF. In DNA, the CDR3 is TGTGCCATCAGCCAGAACTCCGGGACAGGGGGTACAGATACGCAGTATTTT. This chain links TRBV10-3 with TRBJ2-3; TRBD1 matches at 11 bases. J was trimmed by 3 bases and V by 6 bases; bases with no gene match: 11. CDR1 and CDR2 from the germline V gene are ENHRY and SYGVKD. The CDR3 is 17 residues long.